This entry concerns a single T cell receptor beta chain. Its antigen specificity is not known. Base qualities are missing; no much larger clone stands one base away. Other nucleotide sequences in the sample specify the same CDR3. The data are from a study of shared clonotypes between healthy human individuals (TCRdb year 2020). In the study overall: The cohort comprised two women and a few men aged 18 to 49 years. Per donor, three plates each were used for CD4 naive and CD4 memory, two for CD8 naive, and one for CD8 memory. To estimate repertoire size and how much clonotype sharing occurs between individuals, the study deeply sequenced the blood TCR repertoires of five healthy adults. To increase sequencing depth and limit assay-specific biases, TCR repertoire library preparation and sequencing were carried out by different laboratories using diverse techniques. Leukapheresis yielded between about 0.94 and 9 billion PBMCs per donor.

The donors were healthy, HIV-negative adults with no recently reported acute infections or vaccinations. Every donor was a Caucasian adult residing in Nashville, Tennessee, USA. CD4+ T cells were enriched by magnetic negative selection, after which naive cells were positively selected on CD45RA and the negative fraction was taken as the memory subset. After blood collection by leukapheresis, PBMCs were isolated using Ficoll-Histopaque density gradient centrifugation and then cryopreserved in the vapor phase of liquid nitrogen. Analytical flow cytometry was used to check the purity and quantity of each magnetically sorted T cell population. Genomic DNA was isolated from each sorted fraction and quantified by UV absorbance on a Nanodrop 2000c. TCR CDR3 regions were amplified from genomic DNA by multiplex PCR using the deep immunoSEQ assay. Extracted genomic DNA from each cell subset was distributed evenly across all wells of several immunoSEQ 96-well plates, and each plate was treated as a replicate. Each replicate PCR for sorted subsets received 200 ng genomic DNA, equal to roughly 29,000 T cell genomes. The purified libraries were quantified using a Qubit 3.0 fluorometer, sized with a Bioanalyzer 2100, and then quantified again using the KAPA Library Quantification kit. A separate single-read 150-cycle Illumina NextSeq 550 flow cell was used to sequence each immunoSEQ 96-well plate. The published analysis was carried out like this. Because the immunoSEQ output held only junctional sequences and lacked quality scores, the filtering could not match the filtering applied to full-length reads. Sequences were annotated with PyIR, a Python wrapper for IgBLAST v1.9, and V/J genes and CDR3 were assigned using IMGT germline references. Any read was removed if the V/J assignment was weak (E-value above 1e-6), the CDR3 was missing, or the read contained stop codons, out-of-frame junctions, or ambiguous translated residues. A V3J clonotype was defined by an identical inferred V gene, J gene, and CDR3 amino acid sequence. Percentage overlap between repertoires was computed as shared unique clonotypes divided by the size of the smaller repertoire. Richness of each repertoire was evaluated using RTK rarefaction, the Chao1 estimator, and Recon v2.1 estimates of unobserved clonotypes. OLGA was used to compute generation probabilities for all TCRbeta clonotypes that the gDNA method yielded from a few donors. As stored in TCRdb, this immuneACCESS dataset retains in-frame rearrangements with V and J assigned. A fraction of the clones does not appear; measured against another copy, unresolved V genes explain less than half of the discrepancy, and the remainder lacks a known reason. V, J and clone size are those of that table, while D and trimming were read from the DNA. For this sample the table gives about 1,500,000 clones, of which approximately 96% were detected only once. Roughly 1.2% of the sample belongs to the ten largest clones.

What the study reported, not specific to this receptor: The genetic and exposure-history diversity represented was limited by the small number of donors. About 4.5% of naive CD4, 3.5% of naive CD8, around 2.3% of memory CD4, and 0.4% of memory CD8 clonotypes were shared across a handful of donors. Clonotypes shared by all four sorted-subset donors showed higher generation probabilities than non-shared clonotypes. Naive subsets generally had larger estimated clonotype richness than memory subsets did. Only blood was sampled, and tissue TCR repertoires likely differ from those in blood. Pairwise subsampling led to the expectation that sequencing depth would affect the degree of clonotype sharing among donors. Incomplete sequencing was indicated by rarefaction of sorted-subset datasets, despite the large sequencing depth.

The specimen was naive CD4+ T cells sorted from blood. The sample's cell subset or site label, decoded: CD45RA+ positively selected. The clonotype originates from a young man in good health.

In nucleotide form, the sequence is TGTGCCAGCAGCTTAACAGGGGGCGGCGAGACCCAGTACTTC. Translation gives CASSLTGGGETQYF. The rearrangement joined TRBV7-3 to TRBJ2-5; 7 central nucleotides agree with TRBD1. The CDR3 starts with the cysteine, ends with the phenylalanine, and has 14 residues. Of the read, only the CDR3 DNA is kept; its 42 bases are in frame from base 1. Germline trimming: 0 bases from V, 5 bases from J; junction bases outside gene matches: 3. The germline V gene specifies SGHTA as CDR1 and FQGTGA as CDR2.